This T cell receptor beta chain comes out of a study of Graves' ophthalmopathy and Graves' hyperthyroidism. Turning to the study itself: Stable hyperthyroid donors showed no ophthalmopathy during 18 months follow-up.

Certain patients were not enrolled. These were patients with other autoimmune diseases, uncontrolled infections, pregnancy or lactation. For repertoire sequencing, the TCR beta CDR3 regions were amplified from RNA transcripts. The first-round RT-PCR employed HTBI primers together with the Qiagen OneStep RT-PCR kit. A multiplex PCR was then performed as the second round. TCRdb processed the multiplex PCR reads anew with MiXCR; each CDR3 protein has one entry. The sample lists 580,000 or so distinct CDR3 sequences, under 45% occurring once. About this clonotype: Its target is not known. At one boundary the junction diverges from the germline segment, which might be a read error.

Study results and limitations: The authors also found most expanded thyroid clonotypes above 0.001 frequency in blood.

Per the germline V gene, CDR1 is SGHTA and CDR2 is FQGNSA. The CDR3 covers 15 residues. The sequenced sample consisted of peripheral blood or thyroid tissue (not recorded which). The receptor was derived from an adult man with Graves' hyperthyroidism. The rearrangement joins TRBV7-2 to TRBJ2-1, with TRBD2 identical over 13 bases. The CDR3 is CASSLTSGGAISGLF. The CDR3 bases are TGTGCCAGCAGCCTTACTAGCGGGGGGGCCATATCAGGACTCTTC. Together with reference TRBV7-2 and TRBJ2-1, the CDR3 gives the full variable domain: GAGVSQSPSNKVTEKGKDVELRCDPISGHTALYWYRQSLGQGLEFLIYFQGNSAPDKSGLPSDRFSAERTGGSVSTLTIQRTQQEDSAVYLCASSLTSGGAISGLFGPGTRLTVL.